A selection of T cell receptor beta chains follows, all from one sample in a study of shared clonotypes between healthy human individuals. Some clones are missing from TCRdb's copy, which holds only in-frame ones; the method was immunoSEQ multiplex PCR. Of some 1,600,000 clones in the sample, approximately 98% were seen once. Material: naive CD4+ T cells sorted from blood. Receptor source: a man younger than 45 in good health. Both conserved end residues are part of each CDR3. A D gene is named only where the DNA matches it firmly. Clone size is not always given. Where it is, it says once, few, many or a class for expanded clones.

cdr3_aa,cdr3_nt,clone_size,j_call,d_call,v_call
CASSLMGLAGVEQYF,TGTGCCAGCAGTTTAATGGGACTAGCGGGAGTCGAGCAGTACTTC,NA,TRBJ2-7,TRBD2,TRBV28
CASSSSPGQGFTDTQYF,TGTGCCAGCAGCTCGAGTCCGGGACAGGGTTTCACAGATACGCAGTATTTT,NA,TRBJ2-3,TRBD1,TRBV7-9
CASSLATAQVTDTQYF,TGTGCCAGCAGTTTAGCCACAGCCCAAGTCACAGATACGCAGTATTTT,NA,TRBJ2-3,NA,TRBV28
CASSLPGTSEHNEQFF,TGTGCCAGCAGCTTACCCGGGACTAGCGAACACAATGAGCAGTTCTTC,NA,TRBJ2-1,TRBD2,TRBV5-8
CASQPLGKADTQYF,TGTGCCAGCCAACCTCTCGGCAAAGCAGATACGCAGTATTTT,NA,TRBJ2-3,NA,TRBV27
CASSSKNRAVPTNYGYTF,TGCGCCAGCAGCTCCAAAAACCGGGCAGTGCCGACTAACTATGGCTACACCTTC,NA,TRBJ1-2,NA,TRBV5-1
CASSRSVGVYNEQFF,TGTGCCAGTAGTAGGAGCGTGGGGGTATACAATGAGCAGTTCTTC,once,TRBJ2-1,NA,TRBV19
CASSDRGTPAETQYF,TGTGCCAGCAGCGACCGCGGGACCCCTGCGGAGACCCAGTACTTC,NA,TRBJ2-5,NA,TRBV9
CSVEEPGRFQETQYF,TGCAGCGTTGAAGAACCGGGACGGTTCCAAGAGACCCAGTACTTC,NA,TRBJ2-5,NA,TRBV29-1
CASSLNQGPSSGNTIYF,TGTGCCAGCAGCTTAAATCAGGGGCCAAGCTCTGGAAACACCATATATTTT,NA,TRBJ1-3,NA,TRBV11-2
CASSDLGQGSEKLFF,TGTGCCAGCAGTGATTTGGGACAGGGGTCTGAAAAACTGTTTTTT,NA,TRBJ1-4,TRBD1,TRBV27
CASSLHPGLAATDTQYF,TGCGCCAGCAGCCTTCATCCGGGACTAGCTGCCACAGATACGCAGTATTTT,NA,TRBJ2-3,TRBD2,TRBV4-3
CASSILTATYGYTF,TGTGCCAGTAGTATATTAACAGCTACCTATGGCTACACCTTC,NA,TRBJ1-2,NA,TRBV19
CASSLVRGTGELFF,TGTGCCAGCAGCTTAGTTAGGGGCACCGGGGAGCTGTTTTTT,NA,TRBJ2-2,NA,TRBV7-2
CASGLPGLVHNEQFF,TGTGCCAGCGGTTTGCCGGGACTAGTGCACAATGAGCAGTTCTTC,NA,TRBJ2-1,TRBD2,TRBV27
CAATVSSNEKLFF,TGTGCCGCCACGGTGTCTAGTAATGAAAAACTGTTTTTT,once,TRBJ1-4,NA,TRBV6-1
CAWNGLGTVVKRENTIYF,TGTGCCTGGAACGGCCTCGGCACAGTAGTAAAAAGGGAAAACACCATATATTTT,NA,TRBJ1-3,NA,TRBV30
CASSSKGTANTGELFF,TGCGCCAGCAGCTCCAAAGGGACGGCTAACACCGGGGAGCTGTTTTTT,NA,TRBJ2-2,NA,TRBV5-1
CASSLAGDAGELFF,TGTGCCAGCAGTTTAGCGGGAGATGCCGGGGAGCTGTTTTTT,NA,TRBJ2-2,TRBD2,TRBV28
CASRLSPIIYGYTF,TGTGCCAGCAGGCTGTCACCGATCATCTATGGCTACACCTTC,NA,TRBJ1-2,NA,TRBV6-5
CASSVGVYEQYF,TGTGCCAGCAGCGTGGGAGTCTACGAGCAGTACTTC,NA,TRBJ2-7,NA,TRBV7-9
CASSSPGRPAGTGELFF,TGTGCCAGCAGTTCCCCGGGACGGCCGGCGGGCACCGGGGAGCTGTTTTTT,NA,TRBJ2-2,NA,TRBV27
CASSPIDRAQETQYF,TGTGCCAGCAGCCCCATAGACAGGGCCCAAGAGACCCAGTACTTC,NA,TRBJ2-5,TRBD1,TRBV5-4
CASSLRGGRGYTF,TGTGCCAGCAGTTTAAGAGGGGGCCGTGGCTACACCTTC,NA,TRBJ1-2,TRBD1,TRBV27
CASSSGDKGTDTQYF,TGTGCCAGCAGTTCAGGGGATAAGGGCACAGATACGCAGTATTTT,NA,TRBJ2-3,NA,TRBV7-3
CASSSSRDRRRDSNQPQHF,TGTGCCAGCAGCTCGTCAAGGGACAGACGGAGGGATAGCAATCAGCCCCAGCATTTT,NA,TRBJ1-5,TRBD1,TRBV7-8
CASSLGRGRGASYEQYF,TGTGCCAGCAGCTTGGGCCGAGGGCGGGGGGCCTCCTACGAGCAGTACTTC,NA,TRBJ2-7,TRBD2,TRBV5-6
CAIRTGNTGELFF,TGTGCCATCAGGACAGGGAACACCGGGGAGCTGTTTTTT,NA,TRBJ2-2,NA,TRBV10-3
CASSHRVGPGEKLFF,TGCGCCAGCAGCCATAGGGTAGGGCCTGGTGAAAAACTGTTTTTT,NA,TRBJ1-4,NA,TRBV4-3
CASRTGDEQYF,TGTGCCAGCAGGACAGGGGACGAGCAGTACTTC,NA,TRBJ2-7,TRBD1,TRBV6-6
CASTMVAGELFF,TGTGCCAGCACCATGGTGGCCGGGGAGCTGTTTTTT,NA,TRBJ2-2,NA,TRBV6-5
CASSLHDDQPQHF,TGTGCCAGCAGTCTTCACGATGATCAGCCCCAGCATTTT,NA,TRBJ1-5,NA,TRBV28
CASSSLAGGGQFF,TGTGCCAGCAGCTCCTTAGCGGGAGGTGGGCAGTTCTTC,NA,TRBJ2-1,TRBD2,TRBV7-9
CASRQGGLVDEQFF,TGTGCCAGCAGACAGGGGGGGCTCGTGGATGAGCAGTTCTTC,NA,TRBJ2-1,NA,TRBV7-8
CASSPSSPMGEQYF,TGCGCCAGCAGCCCCTCGTCCCCCATGGGCGAGCAGTACTTC,NA,TRBJ2-7,NA,TRBV5-1
CSAGGLQTEAFF,TGCAGCGCCGGTGGGCTCCAAACTGAAGCTTTCTTT,once,TRBJ1-1,NA,TRBV29-1
CASSESGVRGNEQFF,TGTGCCAGCAGCGAGAGTGGAGTTAGAGGGAATGAGCAGTTCTTC,NA,TRBJ2-1,NA,TRBV9
CASSRGSSYNEQFF,TGTGCCAGCAGTCGCGGGAGCTCCTACAATGAGCAGTTCTTC,NA,TRBJ2-1,TRBD2,TRBV28
CASSLLRASGVGEQFF,TGTGCCAGCAGCTTATTGAGAGCTAGCGGCGTGGGTGAGCAGTTCTTC,NA,TRBJ2-1,TRBD2,TRBV11-2
CASSLAVASGTYEQYF,TGCGCCAGCAGCTTGGCTGTGGCTAGCGGGACCTACGAGCAGTACTTC,NA,TRBJ2-7,TRBD2,TRBV5-1
CASSYGGREETQYF,TGTGCCAGCAGTTACGGGGGCAGGGAGGAGACCCAGTACTTC,NA,TRBJ2-5,NA,TRBV6-5
CASSHDAKQPQHF,TGTGCCAGCAGCCATGACGCAAAACAGCCCCAGCATTTT,NA,TRBJ1-5,NA,TRBV5-5
CASSIDRNTEAFF,TGTGCCAGCAGCATAGATAGGAACACTGAAGCTTTCTTT,once,TRBJ1-1,NA,TRBV7-8
CASSPDRASYGYTF,TGCGCCAGCAGCCCGGACAGAGCCTCCTATGGCTACACCTTC,NA,TRBJ1-2,NA,TRBV5-1
CASSIRGGLRIGTDTQYF,TGTGCCAGTAGTATCCGGGGAGGGCTTAGAATCGGCACAGATACGCAGTATTTT,NA,TRBJ2-3,TRBD2,TRBV19
CASSFLDSIYGYTF,TGTGCCAGCAGTTTTCTTGATTCGATCTATGGCTACACCTTC,once,TRBJ1-2,NA,TRBV28
CASSVEAGGYGNTIYF,TGTGCCAGCAGCGTAGAGGCAGGGGGCTATGGAAACACCATATATTTT,NA,TRBJ1-3,TRBD1,TRBV9
CASSKRPGSETQYF,TGTGCCAGCAGCAAACGACCCGGGTCAGAGACCCAGTACTTC,NA,TRBJ2-5,NA,TRBV21-1
CASSYRQTNYGYTF,TGTGCCAGCAGTTACCGACAGACTAACTATGGCTACACCTTC,NA,TRBJ1-2,NA,TRBV6-6
CASSLYGAYEQYF,TGTGCCAGCAGTTTGTACGGAGCCTACGAGCAGTACTTC,once,TRBJ2-7,NA,TRBV28
CASSRPNTGELFF,TGTGCCAGCTCACGACCGAACACCGGGGAGCTGTTTTTT,NA,TRBJ2-2,NA,TRBV18
CASSLQGQGTGELFF,TGTGCCAGCAGCTTACAGGGACAGGGCACCGGGGAGCTGTTTTTT,NA,TRBJ2-2,TRBD1,TRBV7-2
CASSFGTSGWVPYEQYF,TGTGCCAGCAGCTTCGGGACTAGCGGGTGGGTACCCTACGAGCAGTACTTC,NA,TRBJ2-7,TRBD2,TRBV7-2
CASSFGTGLQPQHF,TGTGCCAGCAGTTTCGGGACAGGCCTTCAGCCCCAGCATTTT,NA,TRBJ1-5,TRBD1,TRBV27